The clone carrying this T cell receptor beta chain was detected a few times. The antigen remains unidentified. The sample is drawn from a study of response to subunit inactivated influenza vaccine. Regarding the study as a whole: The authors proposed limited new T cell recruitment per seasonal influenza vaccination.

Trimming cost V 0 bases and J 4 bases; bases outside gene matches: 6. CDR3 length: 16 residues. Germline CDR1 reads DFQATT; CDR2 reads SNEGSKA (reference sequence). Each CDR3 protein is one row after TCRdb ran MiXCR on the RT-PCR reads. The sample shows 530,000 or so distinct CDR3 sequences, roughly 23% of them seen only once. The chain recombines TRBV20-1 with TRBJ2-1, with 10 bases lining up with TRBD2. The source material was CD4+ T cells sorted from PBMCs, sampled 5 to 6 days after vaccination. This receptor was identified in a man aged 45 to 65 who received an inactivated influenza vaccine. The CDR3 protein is CSARDRGLAVYNEQFF. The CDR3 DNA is TGCAGTGCTAGAGATCGCGGACTAGCGGTATACAATGAGCAGTTCTTC.